What follows is one T cell receptor (beta chain) and its context. Its antigen is unknown. Trimming took off 6 bases at V and 14 bases at J, with 23 bases between the two ends. Germline V lookup: CDR1 SGHAT, CDR2 FQNNGV. This CDR3 contains 14 residues. The entry originates in a study of OX40 agonist ivuxolimab in advanced cancers. In the study overall: Patients were given ivuxolimab, an antibody that agonizes OX40 (CD134).

Study-wide points: Clones of CD4+ and CD8+ blood T cells grew by week 6 at doses of 0.1 to 3.0 mg/kg. Clonal expansion was among the lowest in partial responders at 0.1-3.0 mg/kg, especially CD8+.

The protocol was immunoSEQ multiplex PCR, while the TCRdb copy is restricted to in-frame clones and leaves out a portion. Among about 130,000 clones listed, about nine tenths were seen once. The rearrangement joins TRBV11-2 to TRBJ2-1, with D tentatively TRBD2 (5 bases). The starting material was CD4+ or CD8+ T cells sorted from blood, obtained in a trial of the OX40 agonist ivuxolimab. The sequence derives from an adult with an advanced solid tumor such as melanoma, head and neck, liver or kidney cancer. Here the CDR3 reads CASRPPGSSPAEFF. The CDR3 region has the DNA TGTGCCAGCAGGCCTCCGGGGAGTAGTCCCGCTGAGTTCTTC.